What follows are 17 T cell receptor beta chains derived from one specimen sequenced in a study of shared clonotypes between healthy human individuals. Profiled with immunoSEQ multiplex PCR; TCRdb holds only in-frame clones, not every one. In the table there are 600,000 to 750,000 clones, 80% to 95% of which are singletons. The material sequenced was memory CD8+ T cells from PBMCs. Subset described: CD45RO+ cells pooled with CCR7-negative TemRA cells. All receptors derive from a man between 18 and 29 years old in good health. Some clones in this sample may be carry-over from other donors' samples.

The V call is TRBV2, the J call TRBJ2-1; the match to TRBD2 covers 13 bases. CDR3 length: 12 amino acids. Per the germline V gene, CDR1 is SNHLY and CDR2 is FYNNEI. J lost 5 bases, V lost 11 bases, and 0 bases had no gene match. The CDR3 DNA reads TGTGCCGGACTAGCGGGAGACAATGAGCAGTTCTTC. Amino acids: CAGLAGDNEQFF.

This clone was picked up a small number of times. The rearrangement links TRBV29-1 to TRBJ2-5, with D possibly called TRBD1 or TRBD2 (6 bases each). The tail of the sequence fits TRBJ2-7 better, so the J call may be wrong. Germline CDR1 is SQVTM and CDR2 is ANQGSEA. The CDR3 is 14 residues long. CDR3 bases: TGCAGCGTTGTTGGAGGGACACGGCCCTACGAGCAGTACTTC. It codes for CSVVGGTRPYEQYF.

The chain links TRBV10-3 to TRBJ2-1, with D tentatively TRBD1 (6 bases). This CDR3 contains 11 residues. Germline lookup yields CDR1 ENHRY and CDR2 SYGVKD. Trimming cost V 10 bases and J 6 bases, with 10 bases left between them. In DNA, the CDR3 is TGTGCCAGCCTACAGGGCAATGAGCAGTTCTTC. Protein product: CASLQGNEQFF.

This rearrangement joins TRBV28 to TRBJ2-1, with a possible D match to TRBD2 (6 bases). The CDR3 loop spans 16 amino acids. Germline CDR1 MDHEN, CDR2 SYDVKM. Trimming pared 3 bases from V and 7 bases from J, leaving 19 bases between. CDR3 in amino acids: CASSFSASVVLNEQFF. CDR3 DNA sequence: TGTGCCAGCAGTTTCTCGGCTAGCGTCGTATTAAATGAGCAGTTCTTC.

This rearrangement joins TRBV5-1 to TRBJ2-7; D gene unclear. Germline lookup yields CDR1 SGHRS and CDR2 YFSETQ. V was trimmed by 1 base and J by 3 bases, leaving 14 bases between them. CDR3 size: 15 residues. The CDR3 bases are TGCGCCAGCAGCTTGTTTGCGAACCCCCTCTACGAGCAGTACTTC. Translation: CASSLFANPLYEQYF. The variable domain in full, with the rest retrieved from reference TRBV5-1 and TRBJ2-7, is KAGVTQTPRYLIKTRGQQVTLSCSPISGHRSVSWYQQTPGQGLQFLFEYFSETQRNKGNFPGRFSGRQFSNSRSEMNVSTLELGDSALYLCASSLFANPLYEQYFGPGTRLTVT.

The CDR3 region has the DNA TGTGCCTGGAGCGGCTTGTCCGGGACGGAGAAAGAGACCCAGTACTTC. Translation gives CAWSGLSGTEKETQYF. The chain has TRBV30 and TRBJ2-5; D tentatively fits TRBD1 or TRBD2 (5 bases each). CDR1 GTSNPN and CDR2 SVGIG come from the germline V gene (reference sequence). V lost 3 bases to trimming and J lost 3 bases, with 20 bases between them. The CDR3 is 16 residues long.

The CDR3 DNA is TGTGCCAGCAGCCCGTTAGGGGGACAGCTCTCTGGAAACACCATATATTTT. Translating gives CASSPLGGQLSGNTIYF. The V and J genes are TRBV9 and TRBJ1-3; 7 bases are a match to TRBD1. The V and J ends lost 4 bases and 0 bases, in that order; junction bases with no gene match: 10. The V gene's germline CDR1 is SGDLS and CDR2 YYNGEE. The CDR3 is made up of 17 amino acids.

A note on this clone: One end of the junction is discordant with germline, which a read error may explain. This chain uses TRBV25-1 with TRBJ2-7; D might be TRBD1 or TRBD2, each matching 5 bases. The CDR3 runs to 11 residues. Germline V gene data show CDR1 as MGHDK and CDR2 as SYGVNS. This CDR3 is CASRELGELYF. CDR3 in DNA: TGTGCCAGCAGGGAATTGGGGGAGCTGTACTTC.

V is TRBV27 and J is TRBJ1-1; D may be TRBD1 (5 bases). CDR1 MNHEY and CDR2 SMNVEV come from the germline V gene (reference sequence). This CDR3 contains 14 residues. V lost 6 bases, J lost 0 bases, and 11 bases lay in between. Here the CDR3 reads CASSVGRVNTEAFF. The DNA for the CDR3 is TGTGCCAGCAGCGTGGGACGGGTGAACACTGAAGCTTTCTTT.

This chain links TRBV6-5 with TRBJ1-1; tentative D call: TRBD1 (6 bases). Germline lookup yields CDR1 MNHEY and CDR2 SVGAGI. Trimming took off 2 bases at V and 1 base at J, with 8 bases between the two ends. The CDR3 spans 14 residues. CDR3 in DNA: TGTGCCAGCAGTTACCCGACAGGGAACACTGAAGCTTTCTTT. This encodes CASSYPTGNTEAFF.

V gene TRBV27 combines with J gene TRBJ2-7, with D unclear. The V gene's germline CDR1 is MNHEY and CDR2 SMNVEV (reference sequence). The CDR3 covers 14 residues. V dropped 5 bases and J dropped 4 bases, with 15 bases sitting between them. The CDR3, as DNA: TGTGCCAGCAGTCTCTCGGGCGCCGTATACGAGCAGTACTTC. It encodes CASSLSGAVYEQYF.

This chain links TRBV10-3 with TRBJ1-2; 8 bases line up with TRBD1. V shed 2 bases and J 4 bases; nucleotides not matched to a gene: 9. Looked up from germline, CDR1 is ENHRY and CDR2 is SYGVKD. This CDR3 contains 16 residues. The CDR3 is CAISEGDRRSPYGYTF. CDR3 DNA: TGTGCCATCAGTGAGGGGGACAGGAGATCTCCCTATGGCTACACCTTC.

About this clone: The sample carries other DNA sequences with the same CDR3. The genes are TRBV28 and TRBJ2-1; 8 bases line up with TRBD2. J gave up 0 bases and V 2 bases, and 3 bases lay outside the gene matches. CDR3 size: 16 residues. The germline gives CDR1 MDHEN, CDR2 SYDVKM. The CDR3 region is CASSLVSGSSYNEQFF. CDR3 in DNA: TGTGCCAGCAGTTTAGTGAGCGGGAGCTCCTACAATGAGCAGTTCTTC.

The chain couples TRBV9 to TRBJ2-5; D gene ambiguous. The J call may be incorrect, as the DNA end agrees better with TRBJ2-7. CDR3 size: 12 residues. Germline values: CDR1 SGDLS, CDR2 YYNGEE. As DNA, the CDR3 is TGTGCCAGCAGCCCAGGAGACTACGAGCAGTACTTC. This encodes CASSPGDYEQYF.

This chain joins TRBV5-6 and TRBJ2-3; 8 bases fit TRBD2. CDR1 and CDR2 (germline): SGHDT, YYEEEE. The V and J ends lost 0 bases and 4 bases, in that order; junction bases with no gene match: 7. The CDR3 length is 16 residues. In nucleotides, the CDR3 is TGTGCCAGCAGCTTGGAGAGCGGGAGAAATCCAGATACGCAGTATTTT. Translation: CASSLESGRNPDTQYF.

The chain has TRBV5-1 and TRBJ2-1, with D perhaps given as TRBD1 or TRBD2 (5 bases each). The germline V and J ends were trimmed by 2 bases and 9 bases, with 12 bases remaining between them. This CDR3 has 13 residues. Germline CDR1 reads SGHRS; CDR2 reads YFSETQ. The CDR3 loop is CASSFSGTGEQFF. The CDR3 coding sequence is TGCGCCAGCAGCTTTTCCGGGACGGGTGAGCAGTTCTTC.

CDR3 sequence (DNA): TGCGCCAGCAGCTTGGGTTGGGACAGAGACACTGAAGCTTTCTTT. Amino acids: CASSLGWDRDTEAFF. The chain employs TRBV5-1 and TRBJ1-1; 7 bases agree with TRBD1. Germline loops: CDR1 SGHRS, CDR2 YFSETQ. The J segment lost 3 bases and the V segment lost 0 bases, leaving 5 bases of the junction unmatched. This CDR3 is built from 15 residues.